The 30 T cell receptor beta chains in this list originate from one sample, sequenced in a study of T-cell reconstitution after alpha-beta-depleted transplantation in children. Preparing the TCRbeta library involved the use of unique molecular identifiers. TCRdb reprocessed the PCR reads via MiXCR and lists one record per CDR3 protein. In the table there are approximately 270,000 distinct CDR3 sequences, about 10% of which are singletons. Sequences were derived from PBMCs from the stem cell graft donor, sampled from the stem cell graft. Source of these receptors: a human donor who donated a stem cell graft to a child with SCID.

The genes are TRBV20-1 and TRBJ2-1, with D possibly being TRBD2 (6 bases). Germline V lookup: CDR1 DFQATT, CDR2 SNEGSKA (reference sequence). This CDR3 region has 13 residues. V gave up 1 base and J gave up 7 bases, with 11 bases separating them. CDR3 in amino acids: CSARALAMNEQFF. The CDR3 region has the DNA TGCAGTGCTAGAGCCCTAGCGATGAATGAGCAGTTCTTC.

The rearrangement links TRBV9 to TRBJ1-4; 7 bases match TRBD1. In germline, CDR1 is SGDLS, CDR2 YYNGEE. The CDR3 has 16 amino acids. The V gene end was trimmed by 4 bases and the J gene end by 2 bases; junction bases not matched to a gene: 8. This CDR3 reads CASSSNTGQTNEKLFF. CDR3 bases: TGTGCCAGCAGCTCTAATACGGGACAGACTAATGAAAAACTGTTTTTT.

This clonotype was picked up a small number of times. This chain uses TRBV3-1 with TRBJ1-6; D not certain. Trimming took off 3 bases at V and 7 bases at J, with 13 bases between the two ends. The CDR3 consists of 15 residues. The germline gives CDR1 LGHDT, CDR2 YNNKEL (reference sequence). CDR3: CASSQEEHQNSPLHF. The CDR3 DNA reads TGTGCCAGCAGCCAGGAGGAACATCAAAATTCACCCCTCCACTTT.

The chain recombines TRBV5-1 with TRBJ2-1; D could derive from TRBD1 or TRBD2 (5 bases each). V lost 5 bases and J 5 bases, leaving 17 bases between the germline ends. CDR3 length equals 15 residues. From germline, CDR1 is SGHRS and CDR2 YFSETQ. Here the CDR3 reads CASSWDRPSHNEQFF. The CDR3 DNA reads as TGCGCCAGCAGTTGGGACCGCCCCTCACACAATGAGCAGTTCTTC.

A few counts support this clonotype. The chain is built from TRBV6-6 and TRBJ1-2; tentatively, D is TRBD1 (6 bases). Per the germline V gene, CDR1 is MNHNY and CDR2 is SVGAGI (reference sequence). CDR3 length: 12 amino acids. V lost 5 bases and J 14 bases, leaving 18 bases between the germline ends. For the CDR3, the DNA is TGTGCCAGCAGTGGCCAACAGGGAGTCGAAACCTTC. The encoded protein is CASSGQQGVETF.

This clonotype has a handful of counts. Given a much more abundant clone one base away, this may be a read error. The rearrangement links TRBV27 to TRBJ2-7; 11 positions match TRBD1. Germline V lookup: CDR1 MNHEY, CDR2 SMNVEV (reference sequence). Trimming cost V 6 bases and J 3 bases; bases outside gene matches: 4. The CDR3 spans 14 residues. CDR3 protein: CASRSGTGGYEQYF. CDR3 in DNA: TGTGCCAGCAGATCCGGGACAGGGGGCTACGAGCAGTACTTC.

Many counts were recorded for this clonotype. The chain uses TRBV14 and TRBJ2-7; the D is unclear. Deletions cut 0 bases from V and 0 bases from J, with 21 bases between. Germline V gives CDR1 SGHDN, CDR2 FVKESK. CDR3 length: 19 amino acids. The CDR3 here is CASSQEPDPWEASSYEQYF. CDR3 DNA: TGTGCCAGCAGCCAAGAACCTGACCCATGGGAAGCAAGCTCCTACGAGCAGTACTTC.

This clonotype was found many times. The CDR3 DNA reads as TGCGCCAGCAGCTTGGCCGGACAGCTCCTCTCCTACGAGCAGTACTTC. Protein sequence: CASSLAGQLLSYEQYF. J is TRBJ2-7 and V is TRBV5-1, with D perhaps TRBD1 (6 bases). The CDR3 is made up of 16 amino acids. V lost 0 bases and J lost 0, with 13 bases in between. Germline CDR1 and CDR2: SGHRS and YFSETQ.

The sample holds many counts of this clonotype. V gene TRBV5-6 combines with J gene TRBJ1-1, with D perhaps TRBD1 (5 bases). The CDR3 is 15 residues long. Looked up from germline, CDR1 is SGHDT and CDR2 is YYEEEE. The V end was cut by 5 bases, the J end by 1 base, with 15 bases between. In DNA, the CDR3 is TGTGCCAGCAGTCCGGAGGGCAGGGAGAACACTGAAGCTTTCTTT. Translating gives CASSPEGRENTEAFF.

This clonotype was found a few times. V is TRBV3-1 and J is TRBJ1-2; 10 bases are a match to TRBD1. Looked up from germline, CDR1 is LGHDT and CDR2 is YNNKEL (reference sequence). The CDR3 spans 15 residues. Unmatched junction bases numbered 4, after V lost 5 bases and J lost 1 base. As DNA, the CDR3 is TGTGCCAGCAGCGACGGGACAGGGGTTAACTATGGCTACACCTTC. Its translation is CASSDGTGVNYGYTF. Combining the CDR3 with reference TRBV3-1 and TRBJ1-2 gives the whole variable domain DTAVSQTPKYLVTQMGNDKSIKCEQNLGHDTMYWYKQDSKKFLKIMFSYNNKELIINETVPNRFSPKSPDKAHLNLHINSLELGDSAVYFCASSDGTGVNYGYTFGSGTRLTVV.

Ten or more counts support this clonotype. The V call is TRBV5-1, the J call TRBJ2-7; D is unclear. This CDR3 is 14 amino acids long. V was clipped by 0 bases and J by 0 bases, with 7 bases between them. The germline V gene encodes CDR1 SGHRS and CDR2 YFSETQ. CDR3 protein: CASSLAGSSYEQYF. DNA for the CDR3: TGCGCCAGCAGCTTGGCCGGTAGCTCCTACGAGCAGTACTTC.

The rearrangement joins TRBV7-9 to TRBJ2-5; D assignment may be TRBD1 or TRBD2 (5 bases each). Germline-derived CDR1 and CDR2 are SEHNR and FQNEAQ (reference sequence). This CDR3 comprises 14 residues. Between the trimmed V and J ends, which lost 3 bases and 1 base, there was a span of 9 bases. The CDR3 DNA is TGTGCCAGCAGCTTCTCCGGGGCCCAAGAGACCCAGTACTTC. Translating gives CASSFSGAQETQYF.

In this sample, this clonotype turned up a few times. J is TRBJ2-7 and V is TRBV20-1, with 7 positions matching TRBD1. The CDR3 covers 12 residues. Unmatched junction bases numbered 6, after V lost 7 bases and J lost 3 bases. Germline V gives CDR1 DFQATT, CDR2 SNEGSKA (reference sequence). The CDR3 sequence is CSVSRGHYEQYF. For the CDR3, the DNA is TGCAGTGTTTCAAGGGGGCACTACGAGCAGTACTTC.

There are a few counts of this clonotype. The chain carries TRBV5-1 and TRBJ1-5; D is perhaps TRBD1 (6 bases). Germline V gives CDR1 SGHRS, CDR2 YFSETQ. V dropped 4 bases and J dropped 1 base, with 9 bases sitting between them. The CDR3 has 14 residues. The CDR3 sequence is CASSQGQSNQPQHF. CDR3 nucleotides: TGCGCCAGCAGCCAAGGACAGAGCAATCAGCCCCAGCATTTT.

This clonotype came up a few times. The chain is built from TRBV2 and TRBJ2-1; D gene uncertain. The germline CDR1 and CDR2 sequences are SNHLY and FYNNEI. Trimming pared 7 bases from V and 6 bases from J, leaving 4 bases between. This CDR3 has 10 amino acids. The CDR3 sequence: CASTGNEQFF. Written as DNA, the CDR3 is TGTGCCAGCACGGGCAATGAGCAGTTCTTC.

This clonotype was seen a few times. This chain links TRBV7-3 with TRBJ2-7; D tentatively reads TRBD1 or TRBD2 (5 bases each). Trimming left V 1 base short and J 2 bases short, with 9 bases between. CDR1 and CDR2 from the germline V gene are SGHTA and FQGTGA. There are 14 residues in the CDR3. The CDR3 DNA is TGTGCCAGCAGCTTAAATCCGGGACCCTACGAGCAGTACTTC. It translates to CASSLNPGPYEQYF.

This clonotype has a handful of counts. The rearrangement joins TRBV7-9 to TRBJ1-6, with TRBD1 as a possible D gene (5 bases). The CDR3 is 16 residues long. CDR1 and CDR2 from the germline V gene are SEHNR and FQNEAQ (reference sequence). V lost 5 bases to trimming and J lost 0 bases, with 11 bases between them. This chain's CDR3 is CASSVKGSSYNSPLHF. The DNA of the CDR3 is TGTGCCAGCAGCGTGAAGGGGAGCTCCTATAATTCACCCCTCCACTTT. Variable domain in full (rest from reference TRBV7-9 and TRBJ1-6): DTGVSQNPRHKITKRGQNVTFRCDPISEHNRLYWYRQTLGQGPEFLTYFQNEAQLEKSRLLSDRFSAERPKGSFSTLEIQRTEQGDSAMYLCASSVKGSSYNSPLHFGNGTRLTVT.

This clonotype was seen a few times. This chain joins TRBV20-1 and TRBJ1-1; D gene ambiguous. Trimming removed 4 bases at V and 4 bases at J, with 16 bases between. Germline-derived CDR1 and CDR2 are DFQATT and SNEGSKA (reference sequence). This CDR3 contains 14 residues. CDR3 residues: CSATREGWGTEAFF. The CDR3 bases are TGCAGTGCTACCCGGGAGGGTTGGGGCACTGAAGCTTTCTTT.

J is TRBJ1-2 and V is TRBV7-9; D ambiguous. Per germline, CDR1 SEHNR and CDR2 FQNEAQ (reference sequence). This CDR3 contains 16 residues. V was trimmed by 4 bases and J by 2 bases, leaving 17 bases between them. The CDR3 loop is CASSSLSGFLNYGYTF. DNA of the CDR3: TGTGCCAGCAGCTCGCTGTCTGGGTTTTTGAACTATGGCTACACCTTC.

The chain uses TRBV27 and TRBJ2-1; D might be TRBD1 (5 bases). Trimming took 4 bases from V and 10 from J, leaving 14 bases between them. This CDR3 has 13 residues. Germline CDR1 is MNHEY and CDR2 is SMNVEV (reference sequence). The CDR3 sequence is CASSYEQVNEQFF. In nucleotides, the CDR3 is TGTGCCAGCAGTTACGAACAGGTGAACGAGCAGTTCTTC.

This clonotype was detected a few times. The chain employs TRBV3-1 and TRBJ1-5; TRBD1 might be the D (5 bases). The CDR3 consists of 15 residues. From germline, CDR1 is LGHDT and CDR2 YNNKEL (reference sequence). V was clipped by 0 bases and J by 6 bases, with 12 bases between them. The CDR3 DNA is TGTGCCAGCAGCCAAGATCCTGGGGGAACTCAGCCCCAGCATTTT. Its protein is CASSQDPGGTQPQHF.

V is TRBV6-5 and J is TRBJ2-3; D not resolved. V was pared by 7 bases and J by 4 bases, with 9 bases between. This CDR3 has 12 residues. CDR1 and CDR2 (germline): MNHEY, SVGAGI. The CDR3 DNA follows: TGTGCCAGCAAACAGACCTCAGATACGCAGTATTTT. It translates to CASKQTSDTQYF.

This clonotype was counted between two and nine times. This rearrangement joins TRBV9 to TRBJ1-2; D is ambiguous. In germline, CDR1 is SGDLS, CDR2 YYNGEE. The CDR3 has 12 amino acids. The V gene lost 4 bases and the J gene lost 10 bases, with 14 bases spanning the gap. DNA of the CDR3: TGTGCCAGCAGCCCCACTGGACGGAACTACACCTTC. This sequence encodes CASSPTGRNYTF.

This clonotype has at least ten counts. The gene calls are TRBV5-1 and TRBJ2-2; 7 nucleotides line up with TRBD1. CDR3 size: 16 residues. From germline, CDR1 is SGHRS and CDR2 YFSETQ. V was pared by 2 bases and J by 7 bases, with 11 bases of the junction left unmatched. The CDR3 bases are TGCGCCAGCAGCTTTTTCGACAGGGTAACCGACGGGGAGCTGTTTTTT. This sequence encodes CASSFFDRVTDGELFF.

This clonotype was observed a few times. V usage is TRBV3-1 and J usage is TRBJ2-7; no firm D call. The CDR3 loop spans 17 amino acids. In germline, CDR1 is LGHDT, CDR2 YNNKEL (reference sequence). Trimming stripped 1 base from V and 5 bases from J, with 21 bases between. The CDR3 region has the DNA TGTGCCAGCAGCCAAGTGTCTTCCGGCAGACCTGGGGACGAGCAGTACTTC. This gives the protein CASSQVSSGRPGDEQYF.

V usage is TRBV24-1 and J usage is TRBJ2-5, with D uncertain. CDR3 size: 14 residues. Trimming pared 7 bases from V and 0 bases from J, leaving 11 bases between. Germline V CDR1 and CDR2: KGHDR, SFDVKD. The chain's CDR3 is CATSGGENQETQYF. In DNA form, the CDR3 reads TGTGCCACCAGCGGCGGAGAAAACCAAGAGACCCAGTACTTC.

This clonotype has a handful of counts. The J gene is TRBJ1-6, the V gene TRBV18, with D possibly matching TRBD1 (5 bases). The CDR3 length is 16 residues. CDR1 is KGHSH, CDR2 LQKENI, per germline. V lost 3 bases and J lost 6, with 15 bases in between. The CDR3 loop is CASSPLGEEGNSPLHF. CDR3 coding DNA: TGTGCCAGCTCACCCTTGGGGGAAGAAGGTAATTCACCCCTCCACTTT.

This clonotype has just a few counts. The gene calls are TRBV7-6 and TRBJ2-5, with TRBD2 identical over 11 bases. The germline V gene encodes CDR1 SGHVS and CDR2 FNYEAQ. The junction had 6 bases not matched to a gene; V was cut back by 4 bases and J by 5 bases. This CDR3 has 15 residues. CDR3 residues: CASSYRTSGWETQYF. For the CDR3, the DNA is TGTGCCAGCAGCTATCGGACTAGCGGGTGGGAGACCCAGTACTTC.

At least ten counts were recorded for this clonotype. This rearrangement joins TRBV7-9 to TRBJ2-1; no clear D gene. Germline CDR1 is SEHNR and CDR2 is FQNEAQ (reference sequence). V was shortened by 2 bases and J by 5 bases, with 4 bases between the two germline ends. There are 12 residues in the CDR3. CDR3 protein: CASSLQNNEQFF. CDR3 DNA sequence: TGTGCCAGCAGCTTACAGAACAATGAGCAGTTCTTC.

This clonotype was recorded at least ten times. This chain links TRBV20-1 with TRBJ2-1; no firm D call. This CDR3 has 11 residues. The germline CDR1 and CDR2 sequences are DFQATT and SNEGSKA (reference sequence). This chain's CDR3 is CRSSNRNEQFF. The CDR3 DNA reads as TGCAGATCTTCGAATAGGAATGAGCAGTTCTTC.